Each of the 7 T cell receptor beta chains below was sequenced from the same sample in a study of cytomegalovirus exposure and HLA in healthy donors. The PCR made use of 60 Vbeta and 13 Jbeta primers. Only in-frame clones appear in the TCRdb table, and some are missing; sequencing was by immunoSEQ multiplex PCR. The repertoire table contains 150,000 to 200,000 clones. Sequenced: PBMCs. These receptors originate from a woman between 18 and 29 years old in good health and CMV-seropositive.

The V and J genes are TRBV7-9 and TRBJ2-1; D may be TRBD2 (5 bases). V lost 5 bases and J lost 2, with 16 bases in between. The CDR3 length is 16 residues. The germline V gene has CDR1 SEHNR and CDR2 FQNEAQ (reference sequence). DNA for the CDR3: TGTGCCAGCAGCCCAAAATCCAGCGGAGCCTACAATGAGCAGTTCTTC. Its protein product is CASSPKSSGAYNEQFF.

The chain employs TRBV19 and TRBJ1-2; D is perhaps TRBD1 (5 bases). Trimming removed 1 base at V and 1 base at J, with 10 bases between. The length of the CDR3 is 15 residues. Germline V gives CDR1 LNHDA, CDR2 SQIVND (reference sequence). Here the CDR3 DNA reads TGTGCCAGTAGTATAGGGACACACCATAACTATGGCTACACCTTC. Its translation: CASSIGTHHNYGYTF.

CDR3 sequence: CAWSVLGGYGYTF. The DNA of the CDR3 is TGTGCCTGGAGTGTACTCGGGGGGTATGGCTACACCTTC. V and J are TRBV30 and TRBJ1-2; tentative D call: TRBD1 (5 bases). The CDR3 consists of 13 residues. Deletions cut 0 bases from V and 5 bases from J, with 10 bases between. Germline CDR1 and CDR2: GTSNPN and SVGIG (reference sequence). Based on the CDR3 plus reference TRBV30 and TRBJ1-2, the full variable domain is SQTIHQWPATLVQPVGSPLSLECTVEGTSNPNLYWYRQAAGRGLQLLFYSVGIGQISSEVPQNLSASRPQDRQFILSSKKLLLSDSGFYLCAWSVLGGYGYTFGSGTRLTVV.

The chain carries TRBV9 and TRBJ2-1; maybe TRBD2 (6 bases). The V and J ends lost 3 bases and 7 bases respectively, with 17 bases between them. The CDR3 covers 15 residues. In germline, CDR1 is SGDLS, CDR2 YYNGEE. CDR3 DNA sequence: TGTGCCAGCAGCGCGCGGCAGGTGACTAGGAATGAGCAGTTCTTC. It is translated as CASSARQVTRNEQFF.

The J gene is TRBJ2-7, the V gene TRBV15; weak D call: TRBD2 (6 bases). Germline loops: CDR1 LNHNV, CDR2 YYDKDF (reference sequence). This CDR3 comprises 15 residues. The V end was cut by 0 bases, the J end by 9 bases, with 18 bases between. CDR3 nucleotide sequence: TGTGCCACCAGCAGAGATTTAGCGGCCCCTTATTCGCAGTACTTC. This gives the protein CATSRDLAAPYSQYF. The variable domain in full, with the rest retrieved from reference TRBV15 and TRBJ2-7, is DAMVIQNPRYQVTQFGKPVTLSCSQTLNHNVMYWYQQKSSQAPKLLFHYYDKDFNNEADTPDNFQSRRPNTSFCFLDIRSPGLGDTAMYLCATSRDLAAPYSQYFGPGTRLTVT.

The chain joins TRBV4-2 to TRBJ2-7; 9 nucleotides agree with TRBD2. Germline lookup yields CDR1 LGHNA and CDR2 YNFKEQ. V dropped 0 bases and J dropped 6; count of bases not matched to a gene: 6. CDR3 size: 15 residues. The DNA of the CDR3 is TGTGCCAGCAGCCAAGACTGGGCGGGAGGGGGCGAGCAGTACTTC. Amino acids: CASSQDWAGGGEQYF.

V gene TRBV11-2 combines with J gene TRBJ2-2; D may be TRBD1 (5 bases). CDR3 length: 15 amino acids. Trimming shortened V by 3 bases and J by 4 bases, and 12 bases separated the two germline ends. Per germline, CDR1 SGHAT and CDR2 FQNNGV. DNA for the CDR3: TGTGCCAGCAGCTTCACGTCAGGGTTCACCGGGGAGCTGTTTTTT. It translates to CASSFTSGFTGELFF.